This T cell receptor (beta chain) was identified during a study of CD8+ T cells in alopecia areata. For the study at large: Treated individuals took tofacitinib by mouth, 5 to 10 mg twice daily.

Findings of the study overall: In lesional scalp, particularly from alopecia totalis/universalis, clonality was higher than in normal scalp. Among the cells sequenced in scalp samples are also the resident alphabeta T cells of normal skin. Clarity of TCR sharing across patients fell short of that in mice, possibly HLA-related.

Indicated treatment: oral pan-JAK inhibitor, 5-10 mg twice daily. The sample holds one count of this clone. As yet, its antigen is unknown. The CDR3 has 13 residues. V was pared by 5 bases and J by 5 bases, with 13 bases between. Germline V lookup: CDR1 MNHEY, CDR2 SMNVEV (reference sequence). Extracted from the samples, RNA was reverse transcribed into cDNA to serve as the sequencing template. The data were produced by immunoSEQ multiplex PCR, yet TCRdb's version contains in-frame clones alone and is incomplete. Of about 76,000 clones detected, about 71% appear once; the ten largest clones hold around a quarter.

This TCR derives from a human donor with alopecia areata. The genes are TRBV27 and TRBJ2-7; D is possibly TRBD1 or TRBD2 (5 bases each). The specimen comprised CD8+ T cells sorted from blood, sampled at week 24, from a patient treated with tofacitinib. The CDR3 here is CASSPDPGHEQYF. The CDR3 DNA reads as TGTGCCAGCAGTCCCGACCCGGGGCACGAGCAGTACTTC.